These 30 T cell receptor beta chains originate from one sample sequenced in a study of blood T cell repertoires in COVID-19. Only in-frame clones appear in the TCRdb table, and some are missing; sequencing was by immunoSEQ multiplex PCR. The sample lists 350,000 to 400,000 clones, more than 70% occurring once. The material sequenced was PBMCs or T cells enriched from blood (not recorded which). These receptor sequences come from a woman in her late teens or twenties who had recovered from COVID-19.

The CDR3 DNA sequence: TGTGCCAGCAGTGAATCCGCGGGACCTAACTATGGCTACACCTTC. Its protein is CASSESAGPNYGYTF. V usage is TRBV2 and J usage is TRBJ1-2, with a possible D match to TRBD1 (5 bases). This CDR3 has 15 amino acids. The germline V and J ends were trimmed by 2 bases and 0 bases, with 10 bases remaining between them. The germline V gene has CDR1 SNHLY and CDR2 FYNNEI.

The J gene is TRBJ1-3, the V gene TRBV5-4, with D tentatively TRBD1 (6 bases). CDR1 SGHNT and CDR2 YYREEE come from the germline V gene (reference sequence). The CDR3 is 15 residues long. V lost 1 base and J lost 4, with 12 bases in between. CDR3 DNA: TGTGCCAGCAGCTTGAACACAGGGAACGGAAACACCATATATTTT. This gives the protein CASSLNTGNGNTIYF.

V gene TRBV28 combines with J gene TRBJ1-4; the D is unclear. V lost 3 bases to trimming and J lost 0 bases, with 11 bases between them. In germline, CDR1 is MDHEN, CDR2 SYDVKM. The length of the CDR3 is 16 residues. The CDR3 sequence: CASSFLADATNEKLFF. The CDR3 nucleotides are TGTGCCAGCAGTTTTTTGGCGGATGCAACTAATGAAAAACTGTTTTTT.

V gene TRBV5-1 combines with J gene TRBJ2-7; 8 bases fit TRBD2. The CDR3 loop spans 15 amino acids. V gave up 0 bases and J gave up 5 bases; unmatched junction bases: 7. Germline-derived CDR1 and CDR2 are SGHRS and YFSETQ. Written as DNA, the CDR3 is TGCGCCAGCAGCTTGGCTCCGGGGGGGCTTCACGAGCAGTACTTC. The encoded protein is CASSLAPGGLHEQYF.

The V gene is TRBV28, the J gene TRBJ2-7; D unclear. Germline CDR1 MDHEN, CDR2 SYDVKM. Trimming left V 3 bases short and J 5 bases short, with 17 bases between. This CDR3 has 15 amino acids. As DNA, the CDR3 is TGTGCCAGCAGTTTGAAGGCAGGCCTCGTCCACGAGCAGTACTTC. Amino acid sequence: CASSLKAGLVHEQYF.

V usage is TRBV15 and J usage is TRBJ1-5; 7 bases are a match to TRBD1. The V gene end was trimmed by 5 bases and the J gene end by 7 bases; junction bases not matched to a gene: 5. Germline V gene data show CDR1 as LNHNV and CDR2 as YYDKDF (reference sequence). The CDR3 sequence is 13 residues long. The CDR3 DNA reads as TGTGCCACCAGCGAGGGGGCTTGGCAGCCCCAGCATTTT. Amino acid sequence: CATSEGAWQPQHF.

The rearrangement links TRBV3-1 (or the pseudogene TRBV3-2) to TRBJ1-6; TRBD1 aligns across 12 bases. J was trimmed by 8 bases and V by 3 bases; bases with no gene match: 5. CDR1 is LGHDT, CDR2 YNNKEL, per germline (reference sequence). This CDR3 region has 16 residues. The CDR3 region is CASSHRDRGPDSPLHF. The CDR3 DNA follows: TGTGCCAGCAGCCATCGGGACAGGGGGCCTGATTCACCCCTCCACTTT.

CDR3 DNA sequence: TGTGCCAGCAGCCTATTGAGGGCTGATACGCAGTATTTT. It specifies CASSLLRADTQYF. The V and J genes are TRBV27 and TRBJ2-3, with a possible D match to TRBD2 (5 bases). The germline gives CDR1 MNHEY, CDR2 SMNVEV (reference sequence). With 6 bases removed from V and 6 bases from J, the gap between germline ends came to 13 bases. The CDR3 consists of 13 residues.

V usage is TRBV28 and J usage is TRBJ2-7; TRBD1 matches at 9 bases. Germline values: CDR1 MDHEN, CDR2 SYDVKM. The CDR3 is made up of 12 amino acids. The J segment lost 3 bases and the V segment lost 8 bases, leaving 2 bases of the junction unmatched. The CDR3 here is CASLDRGYEQYF. The CDR3 nucleotides are TGTGCCAGCCTGGACAGGGGCTACGAGCAGTACTTC.

This clone has a count of ten or more. The chain uses TRBV6-5 and TRBJ2-7, with 7 positions matching TRBD1. This CDR3 comprises 14 residues. The V and J ends lost 10 bases and 4 bases, in that order; junction bases with no gene match: 13. CDR1 and CDR2 from the germline V gene are MNHEY and SVGAGI. The CDR3 sequence is CATRTGQGVYEQYF. CDR3 nucleotide sequence: TGTGCCACCAGAACAGGGCAGGGGGTGTACGAGCAGTACTTC.

This clone was recorded once. The genes are TRBV25-1 and TRBJ1-3; 9 bases fit TRBD1. The J segment lost 3 bases and the V segment lost 1 base, leaving 7 bases of the junction unmatched. CDR1 is MGHDK, CDR2 SYGVNS, per germline. The CDR3 totals 17 residues. The CDR3 here is CASSESRTGGYGNTIYF. The CDR3 DNA follows: TGTGCCAGCAGTGAATCCCGCACAGGGGGCTATGGAAACACCATATATTTT.

The chain is built from TRBV4-2 and TRBJ1-1; 10 nucleotides align to TRBD1. The junction had 7 bases not matched to a gene; V was cut back by 4 bases and J by 5 bases. CDR1 and CDR2 from the germline V gene are LGHNA and YNFKEQ. The CDR3 consists of 15 residues. The CDR3: CASSRDPGQGTEAFF. CDR3 in DNA: TGTGCCAGCAGCCGAGATCCGGGACAGGGGACTGAAGCTTTCTTT.

CDR3 in DNA: TGTGCTAGTGGTCCTCGCCCGACAGGGTCGGACACTGAAGCTTTCTTT. Protein product: CASGPRPTGSDTEAFF. This chain connects TRBV12-5 to TRBJ1-1; 7 bases line up with TRBD1. Germline V gene sequence: CDR1 LGHNT, CDR2 FRNRAP. The CDR3 has 16 residues. The V gene end was trimmed by 5 bases and the J gene end by 3 bases; junction bases not matched to a gene: 12.

V gene TRBV7-9 combines with J gene TRBJ1-1; 7 bases map to TRBD1. This CDR3 contains 16 residues. Germline V gene data show CDR1 as SEHNR and CDR2 as FQNEAQ (reference sequence). Trimming took 5 bases from V and 2 from J; bases not matched to a gene: 11. The DNA of the CDR3 is TGTGCCAGCAGCCGAGAGTTTGACAGGGCTAACACTGAAGCTTTCTTT. This encodes CASSREFDRANTEAFF.

The rearrangement joins TRBV7-8 to TRBJ2-5; 10 positions match TRBD1. CDR3 length: 14 amino acids. CDR1 is SGHVS and CDR2 is FQNEAQ in the germline V gene. V shed 5 bases and J 3 bases; nucleotides not matched to a gene: 3. The CDR3 region is CASSRTGGKETQYF. CDR3 in DNA: TGTGCCAGCAGCCGGACAGGGGGAAAAGAGACCCAGTACTTC.

The chain joins TRBV28 to TRBJ1-3; TRBD1 aligns across 7 bases. J was trimmed by 6 bases and V by 2 bases; bases with no gene match: 4. Looked up from germline, CDR1 is MDHEN and CDR2 is SYDVKM. The CDR3 length is 14 residues. The CDR3 bases are TGTGCCAGCAGTTTAAGGGGACAGCTAAACACCATATATTTT. Its translation is CASSLRGQLNTIYF. Based on the CDR3 plus reference TRBV28 and TRBJ1-3, the full variable domain is DVKVTQSSRYLVKRTGEKVFLECVQDMDHENMFWYRQDPGLGLRLIYFSYDVKMKEKGDIPEGYSVSREKKERFSLILESASTNQTSMYLCASSLRGQLNTIYFGEGSWLTVV.

This chain links TRBV18 with TRBJ1-1; 8 bases are a match to TRBD1. The CDR3 sequence is 15 residues long. Losses at the gene ends were 4 bases for V and 6 bases for J; bases not matched to a gene: 10. Germline V gives CDR1 KGHSH, CDR2 LQKENI. In DNA, the CDR3 is TGTGCCAGCTCACTAGGACAGGGTTTGAAGGCTGAAGCTTTCTTT. Translating gives CASSLGQGLKAEAFF.

The chain links TRBV29-1 to TRBJ2-7, with 8 bases lining up with TRBD2. V shed 6 bases and J 4 bases; nucleotides not matched to a gene: 8. Germline V gene lookup returns CDR1 SQVTM and CDR2 ANQGSEA. This CDR3 contains 13 residues. For the CDR3, the DNA is TGCAGCGTGGGCCCCAGCGGGGGTTACGAGCAGTACTTC. Protein: CSVGPSGGYEQYF.

The DNA for the CDR3 is TGCGCCAGCAGCTTTTGGGGCATGGACACTGAAGCTTTCTTT. Translating it yields CASSFWGMDTEAFF. The chain is built from TRBV5-1 and TRBJ1-1; TRBD1 might be the D (5 bases). Trimming removed 2 bases from V and 3 bases from J, with 11 bases in between. This CDR3 has 14 residues. Germline V gene sequence: CDR1 SGHRS, CDR2 YFSETQ. Full variable domain (missing parts from reference TRBV5-1 and TRBJ1-1): KAGVTQTPRYLIKTRGQQVTLSCSPISGHRSVSWYQQTPGQGLQFLFEYFSETQRNKGNFPGRFSGRQFSNSRSEMNVSTLELGDSALYLCASSFWGMDTEAFFGQGTRLTVV.

This chain joins TRBV9 and TRBJ1-4, with a weak D call TRBD1 (5 bases). Trimming shortened V by 0 bases and J by 4 bases, and 13 bases separated the two germline ends. CDR1 and CDR2 from the germline V gene are SGDLS and YYNGEE. The CDR3 extends over 16 amino acids. This CDR3 reads CASSVGKTDINEKLFF. CDR3 bases: TGTGCCAGCAGCGTAGGAAAGACAGACATTAATGAAAAACTGTTTTTT.

This rearrangement joins TRBV28 to TRBJ2-1, with D hard to call. The germline gives CDR1 MDHEN, CDR2 SYDVKM. The CDR3 totals 13 residues. The germline V and J ends were trimmed by 4 bases and 4 bases, with 8 bases remaining between them. CDR3 sequence reads: CASSSRFYNEQFF. In DNA form, the CDR3 reads TGTGCCAGCAGTTCCAGGTTTTACAATGAGCAGTTCTTC.

V is TRBV5-1 and J is TRBJ1-6; TRBD1 aligns across 10 bases. Germline CDR1 SGHRS, CDR2 YFSETQ. This CDR3 is 14 amino acids long. J lost 10 bases, V lost 0 bases, and 1 base had no gene match. In nucleotides, the CDR3 is TGCGCCAGCAGCTTGGCGGGACAGGGGTCACCCCTCCACTTT. Translation: CASSLAGQGSPLHF. Variable domain in full (rest from reference TRBV5-1 and TRBJ1-6): KAGVTQTPRYLIKTRGQQVTLSCSPISGHRSVSWYQQTPGQGLQFLFEYFSETQRNKGNFPGRFSGRQFSNSRSEMNVSTLELGDSALYLCASSLAGQGSPLHFGNGTRLTVT.

The rearrangement joins TRBV19 to TRBJ1-5, with a possible D match to TRBD1 (6 bases). CDR3 size: 17 residues. Looked up from germline, CDR1 is LNHDA and CDR2 is SQIVND (reference sequence). V was cut by 4 bases and J by 0 bases, with 16 bases left in between. The CDR3 DNA sequence: TGTGCCAGTAGTACCAAGACAGGAGCTTATAGCAATCAGCCCCAGCATTTT. Translating gives CASSTKTGAYSNQPQHF.

The chain uses TRBV3-1 (or the pseudogene TRBV3-2) and TRBJ1-1; 7 bases align to TRBD1. The CDR3 loop spans 14 amino acids. Trimming removed 8 bases from V and 4 bases from J; junction bases left unmatched: 10. CDR1 is LGHDT and CDR2 is YNNKEL in the germline V gene (reference sequence). The CDR3 DNA is TGTGCCAGCGGTAGAGGGGGCTCCAGCACTGAAGCTTTCTTT. Protein sequence: CASGRGGSSTEAFF.

The V and J genes are TRBV3-1 (or the pseudogene TRBV3-2) and TRBJ2-6, with TRBD2 matching over 8 bases. With 0 bases clipped from V and 1 base from J, the junction kept 5 bases outside the gene matches. The length of the CDR3 is 18 residues. CDR1 and CDR2 from the germline V gene are LGHDT and YNNKEL (reference sequence). The CDR3 sequence is CASSQDRTSLSGANVLTF. The CDR3 bases are TGTGCCAGCAGCCAAGATCGGACTAGCCTATCTGGGGCCAACGTCCTGACTTTC.

The V gene is TRBV11-2, the J gene TRBJ2-7; maybe TRBD2 (6 bases). From germline, CDR1 is SGHAT and CDR2 FQNNGV. The CDR3 contains 15 residues. V was pared by 0 bases and J by 0 bases, with 9 bases between. The CDR3 sequence is CASSLEIADSYEQYF. CDR3 in DNA: TGTGCCAGCAGCTTAGAAATAGCGGACTCCTACGAGCAGTACTTC.

The chain links TRBV7-9 to TRBJ2-7; 7 nucleotides agree with TRBD2. Germline CDR1 SEHNR, CDR2 FQNEAQ (reference sequence). The length of the CDR3 is 15 residues. With V trimmed by 5 bases and J by 5 bases, 12 bases remained unmatched. CDR3 DNA: TGTGCCAGCAGCCCCCAGTTGGGAGGGCTAGACGAGCAGTACTTC. Translated, it gives CASSPQLGGLDEQYF.

The chain links TRBV2 to TRBJ1-1; tentatively, D is TRBD1 (5 bases). Trimming took off 4 bases at V and 4 bases at J, with 10 bases between the two ends. This CDR3 has 13 amino acids. CDR1 SNHLY and CDR2 FYNNEI come from the germline V gene. The CDR3 protein is CASSGGEVTEAFF. CDR3 coding DNA: TGTGCCAGCAGTGGGGGCGAGGTCACTGAAGCTTTCTTT.

The chain is built from TRBV5-1 and TRBJ1-1; 7 bases agree with TRBD1. J lost 1 base, V lost 3 bases, and 3 bases had no gene match. CDR3 length: 14 residues. The germline CDR1 and CDR2 sequences are SGHRS and YFSETQ. CDR3 DNA: TGCGCCAGCAGCTCCCGGGACAGGAACACTGAAGCTTTCTTT. It translates to CASSSRDRNTEAFF.

This clone was recorded only once. The V and J genes are TRBV6-6 and TRBJ2-1; TRBD1 aligns across 7 bases. Trimming removed 5 bases from V and 2 bases from J; junction bases left unmatched: 9. This CDR3 contains 16 residues. The germline gives CDR1 MNHNY, CDR2 SVGAGI (reference sequence). The CDR3 here is CASSPLSGTAYNEQFF. CDR3 nucleotides: TGTGCCAGCAGTCCGCTCTCCGGGACAGCCTACAATGAGCAGTTCTTC.